Listed below are T cell receptor beta chains from one sample, sequenced in a study of T-cell reconstitution after alpha-beta-depleted transplantation in children. Using its own MiXCR run on the PCR reads, TCRdb lists one record per CDR3 protein. This table holds under 350,000 distinct CDR3 sequences, more than 9% found once. The starting material was PBMCs from the stem cell graft donor, obtained from the stem cell graft. The receptors were sampled from a human donor who donated a stem cell graft to a child with SCID. Both conserved end residues are part of each CDR3. The D gene is left open where the match is weak. Size values are once, few and many counts, or a class for expanded clones, and some rows have none.

CDR3 length: 15; D gene: TRBD1; J gene: TRBJ1-3; V gene: TRBV5-1; clone size: few; CDR3 DNA: TGCGCCAGCAGCTTGGAGGGGGCTACTGGAAACACCATATATTTT; CDR3 protein: CASSLEGATGNTIYF
CDR3 length: 12; D gene: TRBD1; J gene: TRBJ1-6; V gene: TRBV6-1; clone size: many; CDR3 DNA: TGTGCCAGCAGTGAAGTGAGGACAGGGACTCGCTTT; CDR3 protein: CASSEVRTGTRF
CDR3 length: 12; D gene: NA; J gene: TRBJ2-1; V gene: TRBV12-3/TRBV12-4; clone size: many; CDR3 DNA: TGTGCCAGCAGTCCCCCTGGGGGCGAGCAGTTCTTC; CDR3 protein: CASSPPGGEQFF
CDR3 length: 15; D gene: TRBD1; J gene: TRBJ1-5; V gene: TRBV6-5; clone size: few; CDR3 DNA: TGTGCCAGCAGCCCAGGACAGGGTGTCAATCAGCCCCAGCATTTT; CDR3 protein: CASSPGQGVNQPQHF
CDR3 length: 15; D gene: TRBD1; J gene: TRBJ2-7; V gene: TRBV5-1; clone size: many; CDR3 DNA: TGCGCCAGCATGTCCCCTGGACAGGGCTCCTACGAGCAGTACTTC; CDR3 protein: CASMSPGQGSYEQYF
CDR3 length: 15; D gene: TRBD1; J gene: TRBJ1-1; V gene: TRBV20-1; clone size: many; CDR3 DNA: TGCAGTGCTAGATCCAGGGGGCCGGGGAACACTGAAGCTTTCTTT; CDR3 protein: CSARSRGPGNTEAFF
CDR3 length: 13; D gene: NA; J gene: TRBJ1-6; V gene: TRBV12-3/TRBV12-4; clone size: few; CDR3 DNA: TGTGCCAGCAGTTTAAGTGAGAGATCACCCCTCCACTTT; CDR3 protein: CASSLSERSPLHF
CDR3 length: 12; D gene: NA; J gene: TRBJ2-1; V gene: TRBV5-1; clone size: many; CDR3 DNA: TGCGCCAGCAGTGCAGGTTACAATGAGCAGTTCTTC; CDR3 protein: CASSAGYNEQFF
CDR3 length: 12; D gene: NA; J gene: TRBJ1-5; V gene: TRBV12-3/TRBV12-4; clone size: few; CDR3 DNA: TGTGCCAGCAGTTTATTGTCGGAGCCCCAGCATTTT; CDR3 protein: CASSLLSEPQHF
CDR3 length: 15; D gene: TRBD2; J gene: TRBJ2-1; V gene: TRBV20-1; clone size: few; CDR3 DNA: TGCAGTGCTACGAGACTAGCGGGGGGGCATAATGAGCAGTTCTTC; CDR3 protein: CSATRLAGGHNEQFF
CDR3 length: 16; D gene: NA; J gene: TRBJ2-1; V gene: TRBV5-5; clone size: many; CDR3 DNA: TGTGCCAGCACCCCTATCGTCGGGGTGATAGGAAATGAGCAGTTCTTC; CDR3 protein: CASTPIVGVIGNEQFF
CDR3 length: 13; D gene: NA; J gene: TRBJ1-1; V gene: TRBV7-9; clone size: many; CDR3 DNA: TGTGCCAGCAGCCGAAACATGAACACTGAAGCTTTCTTT; CDR3 protein: CASSRNMNTEAFF
CDR3 length: 15; D gene: NA; J gene: TRBJ2-7; V gene: TRBV27; clone size: few; CDR3 DNA: TGTGCCAGCAGTTCCGGGGGACAGACCTCCTACGAGCAGTACTTC; CDR3 protein: CASSSGGQTSYEQYF
CDR3 length: 16; D gene: NA; J gene: TRBJ2-3; V gene: TRBV20-1; clone size: NA; CDR3 DNA: TGCAGTGCTAGAGTAGGATTAGGCGCCGGCACAGATACGCAGTATTTT; CDR3 protein: CSARVGLGAGTDTQYF
CDR3 length: 15; D gene: TRBD1; J gene: TRBJ1-1; V gene: TRBV29-1; clone size: NA; CDR3 DNA: TGCAGCGTTCAACCGTCAGGGGGCTGGGGCACTGAAGCTTTCTTT; CDR3 protein: CSVQPSGGWGTEAFF
CDR3 length: 12; D gene: TRBD1; J gene: TRBJ1-2; V gene: TRBV10-3; clone size: few; CDR3 DNA: TGTGCCATCAACCCCGACAGGGGTGGCTACACCTTC; CDR3 protein: CAINPDRGGYTF
CDR3 length: 15; D gene: TRBD1; J gene: TRBJ1-3; V gene: TRBV12-3/TRBV12-4; clone size: few; CDR3 DNA: TGTGCCAGCAGTTTTAATCCGGACAGGGGAAACACCATATATTTT; CDR3 protein: CASSFNPDRGNTIYF
CDR3 length: 16; D gene: NA; J gene: TRBJ2-3; V gene: TRBV16; clone size: NA; CDR3 DNA: TGTGCCAGCAGCCAACGGGGGACGGGAGGCACAGATACGCAGTATTTT; CDR3 protein: CASSQRGTGGTDTQYF
CDR3 length: 14; D gene: NA; J gene: TRBJ2-3; V gene: TRBV5-1; clone size: many; CDR3 DNA: TGTGCCAGCAGCTTGGGGCTAGCGACAGATACGCAGTATTTT; CDR3 protein: CASSLGLATDTQYF
CDR3 length: 13; D gene: NA; J gene: TRBJ2-1; V gene: TRBV19; clone size: NA; CDR3 DNA: TGTGCCAGTAGTATCACTGGAAACAATGAGCAGTTCTTC; CDR3 protein: CASSITGNNEQFF
CDR3 length: 13; D gene: TRBD1; J gene: TRBJ1-2; V gene: TRBV5-1; clone size: few; CDR3 DNA: TGCGCCAGCAGCTTTGAACAGGGGAGAGGCTACACCTTC; CDR3 protein: CASSFEQGRGYTF
CDR3 length: 18; D gene: NA; J gene: TRBJ2-3; V gene: TRBV12-3/TRBV12-4; clone size: NA; CDR3 DNA: TGTGCCAGCAGTTTATCCTTGTGGGCGGGGGCCCGCTCAGATACGCAGTATTTT; CDR3 protein: CASSLSLWAGARSDTQYF
CDR3 length: 17; D gene: TRBD1; J gene: TRBJ2-6; V gene: TRBV7-9; clone size: few; CDR3 DNA: TGTGCCAGCAGTCCCGGGACAGGGAACTCTGGGGCCAACGTCCTGACTTTC; CDR3 protein: CASSPGTGNSGANVLTF
CDR3 length: 16; D gene: TRBD1; J gene: TRBJ2-5; V gene: TRBV9; clone size: few; CDR3 DNA: TGTGCCAGCAGGGAACCCGGGACAGGGCTAACTGAGACCCAGTACTTC; CDR3 protein: CASREPGTGLTETQYF
CDR3 length: 14; D gene: NA; J gene: TRBJ1-2; V gene: TRBV19; clone size: many; CDR3 DNA: TGTGCCAGTAGTAACCCCGGACTGCTCTATGGCTACACCTTC; CDR3 protein: CASSNPGLLYGYTF
CDR3 length: 15; D gene: TRBD2; J gene: TRBJ2-2; V gene: TRBV7-3; clone size: NA; CDR3 DNA: TGTGCCAGCAGCTTAGGGAAGGGACTAGCCGGGGAGCTGTTTTTT; CDR3 protein: CASSLGKGLAGELFF
CDR3 length: 14; D gene: NA; J gene: TRBJ2-3; V gene: TRBV7-2; clone size: many; CDR3 DNA: TGTGCCAGCAGCTTAGTGGCTAGCACAGATACGCAGTATTTT; CDR3 protein: CASSLVASTDTQYF
CDR3 length: 15; D gene: TRBD1; J gene: TRBJ1-6; V gene: TRBV6-1; clone size: NA; CDR3 DNA: TGTGCCAGCAGTGAACGACAGGGGTGGAATTCACCCCTCCACTTT; CDR3 protein: CASSERQGWNSPLHF
CDR3 length: 13; D gene: NA; J gene: TRBJ2-2; V gene: TRBV7-9; clone size: few; CDR3 DNA: TGTGCCAGCAGCTCCGGGTGGAACGGGGAGCTGTTTTTT; CDR3 protein: CASSSGWNGELFF
CDR3 length: 15; D gene: TRBD2; J gene: TRBJ2-4; V gene: TRBV5-1; clone size: NA; CDR3 DNA: TGCGCCAGCAGCCTCGGAGATCTAGCGGTCGAGATTCAGTACTTC; CDR3 protein: CASSLGDLAVEIQYF
CDR3 length: 15; D gene: NA; J gene: TRBJ1-6; V gene: TRBV12-3/TRBV12-4; clone size: few; CDR3 DNA: TGTGCCAGCAGTTTGACAGGATCCTATAATTCACCCCTCCACTTT; CDR3 protein: CASSLTGSYNSPLHF
CDR3 length: 13; D gene: NA; J gene: TRBJ2-1; V gene: TRBV6-6; clone size: few; CDR3 DNA: TGTGCCAGCAGTTACGGAGGGACCAATGAGCAGTTCTTC; CDR3 protein: CASSYGGTNEQFF
CDR3 length: 14; D gene: NA; J gene: TRBJ2-3; V gene: TRBV12-3/TRBV12-4; clone size: NA; CDR3 DNA: TGTGCCAGCAGGGGCTACCGTTTAAGGGTTACGCAGTATTTT; CDR3 protein: CASRGYRLRVTQYF
CDR3 length: 12; D gene: TRBD1; J gene: TRBJ1-2; V gene: TRBV10-3; clone size: NA; CDR3 DNA: TGTGCCATAGGGACAGCTCGGGATGGCTACACCTTC; CDR3 protein: CAIGTARDGYTF
CDR3 length: 14; D gene: NA; J gene: TRBJ2-7; V gene: TRBV20-1; clone size: NA; CDR3 DNA: TGCAGTGCTAGTCAAGGGGGGGGGACCTACGAGCAGTACTTC; CDR3 protein: CSASQGGGTYEQYF
CDR3 length: 14; D gene: NA; J gene: TRBJ1-1; V gene: TRBV5-1; clone size: few; CDR3 DNA: TGCGCCAGCAGCTCGGATCCGGGCCTAACTGAAGCTTTCTTT; CDR3 protein: CASSSDPGLTEAFF
CDR3 length: 13; D gene: TRBD1; J gene: TRBJ1-3; V gene: TRBV29-1; clone size: NA; CDR3 DNA: TGCAGCGCCCAGAGGGGGCTCGGAAACACCATATATTTT; CDR3 protein: CSAQRGLGNTIYF
CDR3 length: 15; D gene: TRBD2; J gene: TRBJ2-7; V gene: TRBV18; clone size: NA; CDR3 DNA: TGTGCCAGCTCACCAGGCGCGGGGGGCCAAGACGAGCAGTACTTC; CDR3 protein: CASSPGAGGQDEQYF
CDR3 length: 16; D gene: NA; J gene: TRBJ1-3; V gene: TRBV7-2; clone size: NA; CDR3 DNA: TGTGCCAGCAGCTTATTGCCGGGGGCGAGGGGAAACACCATATATTTT; CDR3 protein: CASSLLPGARGNTIYF
CDR3 length: 11; D gene: NA; J gene: TRBJ2-5; V gene: TRBV18; clone size: NA; CDR3 DNA: TGTGCCAGCCGGTACCAAGAGACCCAGTACTTC; CDR3 protein: CASRYQETQYF
CDR3 length: 13; D gene: NA; J gene: TRBJ2-7; V gene: TRBV9; clone size: NA; CDR3 DNA: TGTGCCAGCAGCGTAGGCCCCGCGGGCGAGCAGTACTTC; CDR3 protein: CASSVGPAGEQYF
CDR3 length: 13; D gene: NA; J gene: TRBJ2-2; V gene: TRBV5-1; clone size: many; CDR3 DNA: TGTGCCAGCAGTTTACAAAACACCGGGGAGCTGTTTTTT; CDR3 protein: CASSLQNTGELFF
CDR3 length: 14; D gene: TRBD1; J gene: TRBJ1-1; V gene: TRBV5-6; clone size: NA; CDR3 DNA: TGTGCCAGCAGCTTGACTCAGGGGGAAACTGAAGCTTTCTTT; CDR3 protein: CASSLTQGETEAFF
CDR3 length: 16; D gene: TRBD2; J gene: TRBJ2-2; V gene: TRBV5-1; clone size: many; CDR3 DNA: TGCGCCAGCAGCGTGACTAGCGGGGCGAACACCGGGGAGCTGTTTTTT; CDR3 protein: CASSVTSGANTGELFF
CDR3 length: 15; D gene: TRBD1; J gene: TRBJ1-1; V gene: TRBV9; clone size: few; CDR3 DNA: TGTGCCAGCAGCACAACAGGGGCGACGCTCACTGAAGCTTTCTTT; CDR3 protein: CASSTTGATLTEAFF
CDR3 length: 14; D gene: TRBD1; J gene: TRBJ2-7; V gene: TRBV5-1; clone size: many; CDR3 DNA: TGCGCCAGCAGCCCCTCACAGGGGAGTTACGAGCAGTACTTC; CDR3 protein: CASSPSQGSYEQYF
CDR3 length: 15; D gene: NA; J gene: TRBJ1-4; V gene: TRBV7-2; clone size: few; CDR3 DNA: TGTGCCAGCAGCGCCGGATTTGCAACTAATGAAAAACTGTTTTTT; CDR3 protein: CASSAGFATNEKLFF
CDR3 length: 16; D gene: TRBD2; J gene: TRBJ2-3; V gene: TRBV5-5; clone size: NA; CDR3 DNA: TGTGCCAGCAGCTTGACTAGCGGGGGGAGCACAGATACGCAGTATTTT; CDR3 protein: CASSLTSGGSTDTQYF
CDR3 length: 15; D gene: TRBD2; J gene: TRBJ2-3; V gene: TRBV27; clone size: few; CDR3 DNA: TGTGCCAGTGCTTTGGGCGGGGGGGGCACAGATACGCAGTATTTT; CDR3 protein: CASALGGGGTDTQYF
CDR3 length: 15; D gene: TRBD1; J gene: TRBJ2-5; V gene: TRBV3-1; clone size: NA; CDR3 DNA: TGTGCCAGCAGCCAAGAGCCGGACAGGGTAGAGACCCAGTACTTC; CDR3 protein: CASSQEPDRVETQYF
CDR3 length: 14; D gene: NA; J gene: TRBJ2-7; V gene: TRBV7-6; clone size: NA; CDR3 DNA: TGTGCCAGCAGCTTAGGACGGGGGAACCACGAGCAGTACTTC; CDR3 protein: CASSLGRGNHEQYF